This TCR beta chain was recorded in a study of human T cells and chemical hapten exposure. At the level of the study: Diphenylcyclopropenone doses were given weekly to the scalps of patients across the approximately 24-week study. Enrolled patients were predominantly female and had alopecia areata, totalis or universalis. Slight differences in pooled library volume were the main source of varying TCR yields across samples.

As to time point: pre-sensitization, week 0. Treatment: therapeutic diphenylcyclopropenone sensitization with weekly scalp DPC. RNA extraction used unfractionated whole blood as the source of total RNA. TCRdb reanalysed the RACE reads using MiXCR and keeps one entry per CDR3 protein. This repertoire shows about 120,000 distinct CDR3 sequences, around an eighth found once; its top ten account for 2.8%. V lost 0 bases to trimming and J lost 2 bases; unmatched junction nucleotides: 11. The V gene's germline CDR1 is LGHNA and CDR2 YSLEER. The CDR3 loop spans 19 amino acids. The V call is TRBV4-3, the J call TRBJ2-3; 10 bases are shared with TRBD2. The receptor was derived from a woman aged 18-35 years with alopecia areata. Some clones in this sample may be carry-over from other donors' samples. This specimen was whole blood, taken in connection with sensitization to the hapten diphenylcyclopropenone (DPC). CDR3 DNA: TGCGCCAGCAGCCAAGAACCAGCGGGGGGGCTTCGGAACACAGATACGCAGTATTTT. It codes for CASSQEPAGGLRNTDTQYF.